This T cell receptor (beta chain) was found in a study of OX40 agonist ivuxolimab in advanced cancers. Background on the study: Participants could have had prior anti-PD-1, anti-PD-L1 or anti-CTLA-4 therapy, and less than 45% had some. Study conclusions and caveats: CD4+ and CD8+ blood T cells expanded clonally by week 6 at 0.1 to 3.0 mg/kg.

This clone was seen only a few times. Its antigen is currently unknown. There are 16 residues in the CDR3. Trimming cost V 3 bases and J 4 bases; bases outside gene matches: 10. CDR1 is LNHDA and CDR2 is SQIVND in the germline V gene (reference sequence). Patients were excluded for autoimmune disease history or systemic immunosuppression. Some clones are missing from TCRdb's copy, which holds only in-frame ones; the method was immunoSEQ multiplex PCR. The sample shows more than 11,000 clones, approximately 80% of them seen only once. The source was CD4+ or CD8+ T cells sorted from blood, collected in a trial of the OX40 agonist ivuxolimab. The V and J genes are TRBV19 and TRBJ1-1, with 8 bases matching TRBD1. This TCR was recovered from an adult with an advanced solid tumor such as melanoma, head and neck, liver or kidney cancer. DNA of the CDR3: TGTGCCAGTAGTATGGCAGGGGGCGCTTGGTTCACTGAAGCTTTCTTT. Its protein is CASSMAGGAWFTEAFF.